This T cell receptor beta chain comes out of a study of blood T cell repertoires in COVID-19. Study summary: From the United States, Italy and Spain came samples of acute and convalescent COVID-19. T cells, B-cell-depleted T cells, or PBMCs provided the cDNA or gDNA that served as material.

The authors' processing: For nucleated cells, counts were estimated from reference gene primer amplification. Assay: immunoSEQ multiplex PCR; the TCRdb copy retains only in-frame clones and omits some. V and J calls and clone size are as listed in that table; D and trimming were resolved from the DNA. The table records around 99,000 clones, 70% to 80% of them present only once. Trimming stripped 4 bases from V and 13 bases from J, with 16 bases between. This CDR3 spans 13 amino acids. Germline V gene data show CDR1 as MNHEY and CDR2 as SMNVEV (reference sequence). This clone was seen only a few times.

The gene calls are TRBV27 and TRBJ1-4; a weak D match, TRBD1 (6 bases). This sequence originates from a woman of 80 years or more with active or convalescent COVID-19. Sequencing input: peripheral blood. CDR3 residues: CASSSLERTALFF. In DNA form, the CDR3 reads TGTGCCAGCAGTTCCCTAGAAAGGACAGCACTGTTTTTT.